Presented here are 21 T cell receptor beta chains from one specimen sequenced in a study of blood T cell repertoires in COVID-19. Generated by immunoSEQ multiplex PCR, the TCRdb table keeps only in-frame clones and is missing some. The sample carries about 69,000 clones, 65% to 90% recorded once. The sequenced material came from peripheral blood. Receptors originate from an elderly man with acute or convalescent COVID-19.

The chain is built from TRBV10-3 and TRBJ1-5; D might be TRBD1 (5 bases). The CDR3 contains 16 residues. Trimming took 3 bases from V and 4 from J, leaving 16 bases between them. From germline, CDR1 is ENHRY and CDR2 SYGVKD. The chain's CDR3 is CAISDGPRAGNQPQHF. The DNA of the CDR3 is TGTGCCATCAGTGATGGTCCCAGGGCAGGAAATCAGCCCCAGCATTTT.

DNA of the CDR3: TGTGCCAGCAGTGACTCCCTAGCTACAGATACGCAGTATTTT. It specifies CASSDSLATDTQYF. The chain couples TRBV6-4 to TRBJ2-3; weak D call: TRBD2 (5 bases). Between the trimmed V and J ends, which lost 0 bases and 3 bases, there was a span of 7 bases. The CDR3 runs to 14 residues. CDR1 and CDR2 (germline): MRHNA, SNTAGT.

The chain employs TRBV21-1 and TRBJ2-3; the D call in the table, TRBD2, was not verified against the DNA. TRBV21-1 has pseudogene status. This CDR3 comprises 17 residues. The CDR3 coding sequence is TGTGCCAGCAGCAAAGACCGGGGACTAGCGGGTACAGATACGCAGTATTTT. Its translation: CASSKDRGLAGTDTQYF.

The chain has TRBV19 and TRBJ2-1; possible D gene TRBD2, 6 bases. Germline V gives CDR1 LNHDA, CDR2 SQIVND (reference sequence). The CDR3 has 15 amino acids. The V gene lost 10 bases and the J gene lost 0 bases, with 16 bases spanning the gap. CDR3 loop: CATNRGLRSYNEQFF. The DNA of the CDR3 is TGTGCCACCAATCGGGGACTCCGCTCCTACAATGAGCAGTTCTTC. The full variable domain, in which reference TRBV19 and TRBJ2-1 provide the parts outside the CDR3, is DGGITQSPKYLFRKEGQNVTLSCEQNLNHDAMYWYRQDPGQGLRLIYYSQIVNDFQKGDIAEGYSVSREKKESFPLTVTSAQKNPTAFYLCATNRGLRSYNEQFFGPGTRLTVL.

This chain joins TRBV19 and TRBJ1-1, with a weak D call TRBD1 (5 bases). Trimming pared 4 bases from V and 5 bases from J, leaving 11 bases between. This CDR3 region has 13 residues. CDR1 is LNHDA and CDR2 is SQIVND in the germline V gene (reference sequence). CDR3 loop: CASSNQGRTEAFF. Here the CDR3 DNA reads TGTGCCAGTAGTAATCAGGGTCGGACTGAAGCTTTCTTT.

J is TRBJ1-1 and V is TRBV6-1; D call uncertain. This CDR3 has 13 amino acids. Trimming pared 0 bases from V and 10 bases from J, leaving 12 bases between. CDR1 and CDR2 from the germline V gene are MNHNS and SASEGT. CDR3 region: CASSEATARGAFF. DNA of the CDR3: TGTGCCAGCAGTGAAGCTACTGCCAGAGGAGCTTTCTTT.

The chain joins TRBV6-5 to TRBJ1-1; the D is unclear. Trimming pared 2 bases from V and 8 bases from J, leaving 6 bases between. The CDR3 is 11 residues long. The V gene's germline CDR1 is MNHEY and CDR2 SVGAGI. DNA for the CDR3: TGTGCCAGCAGTTACGGGCCCGAAGCTTTCTTT. Translating gives CASSYGPEAFF.

The V and J genes are TRBV5-1 and TRBJ2-7; D perhaps matches TRBD2 (6 bases). V was shortened by 3 bases and J by 2 bases, with 15 bases between the two germline ends. The CDR3 is made up of 15 amino acids. Germline CDR1 and CDR2: SGHRS and YFSETQ. CDR3 protein: CASSSGGTGPYEQYF. The CDR3 DNA is TGCGCCAGCAGCTCTGGGGGGACGGGACCCTACGAGCAGTACTTC.

In its sample, this clone was seen once. This sequence joins TRBV24-1 and TRBJ2-7; 9 nucleotides align to TRBD1. The CDR3 runs 14 residues. Unmatched junction bases numbered 4, after V lost 6 bases and J lost 2 bases. The germline V gene encodes CDR1 KGHDR and CDR2 SFDVKD. DNA for the CDR3: TGTGCCACCAGTCCGGGACAGGGTACCTACGAGCAGTACTTC. It encodes CATSPGQGTYEQYF.

The chain combines TRBV19 with TRBJ1-5, with D possibly being TRBD1 (6 bases). V was trimmed by 5 bases and J by 4 bases, leaving 15 bases between them. The CDR3 consists of 15 residues. Germline CDR1 reads LNHDA; CDR2 reads SQIVND (reference sequence). The CDR3 DNA is TGTGCCAGTAGTCAGAGGGGGAGTGGTAATCAGCCCCAGCATTTT. Its translation is CASSQRGSGNQPQHF.

V is TRBV6-5 and J is TRBJ1-2; TRBD1 agrees at 12 bases. This CDR3 has 16 amino acids. Germline V gene sequence: CDR1 MNHEY, CDR2 SVGAGI. V was clipped by 0 bases and J by 4 bases; unmatched bases: 3. The CDR3 spells CASSYSRDRGLYGYTF. In nucleotides, the CDR3 is TGTGCCAGCAGTTACTCCAGGGACAGGGGGCTCTATGGCTACACCTTC.

The chain links TRBV25-1 to TRBJ1-2; TRBD1 matches 12 bases. The CDR3 is 15 amino acids. From germline, CDR1 is MGHDK and CDR2 SYGVNS. V was pared by 4 bases and J by 7 bases, with 7 bases of the junction left unmatched. CDR3 in amino acids: CASSGPGQGARGYTF. In DNA form, the CDR3 reads TGTGCCAGCAGTGGACCGGGACAGGGGGCCCGTGGCTACACCTTC.

This clone has a single count. The DNA of the CDR3 is TGTGCCAGCAGCTTAGTCCAGTCAGGCGTAAACTATGGCTACACCTTC. Translation: CASSLVQSGVNYGYTF. The chain carries TRBV7-2 and TRBJ1-2; D is unclear. CDR3 length equals 16 residues. CDR1 is SGHTA and CDR2 is FQGNSA in the germline V gene. Between the trimmed V and J ends, which lost 1 base and 2 bases, there was a span of 14 bases.

This chain joins TRBV5-5 and TRBJ2-7, with D perhaps TRBD2 (6 bases). Germline-derived CDR1 and CDR2 are SGHKS and YYEKEE (reference sequence). Trimming cost V 0 bases and J 0 bases, with 22 bases left between them. This CDR3 is 19 amino acids long. In nucleotides, the CDR3 is TGTGCCAGCAGCTTGGTGGTCGGAGGGCCGCTTAGCACCTCCTACGAGCAGTACTTC. As protein: CASSLVVGGPLSTSYEQYF.

The genes are TRBV9 and TRBJ1-1, with 7 nucleotides matching TRBD1. The V segment lost 4 bases and the J segment 3 bases; nucleotides outside the gene matches: 12. CDR1 is SGDLS, CDR2 YYNGEE, per germline. The CDR3 is 16 amino acids. CDR3 in DNA: TGTGCCAGCAGCTACCCAAGGGACAGCGCCCACACTGAAGCTTTCTTT. Amino acid sequence: CASSYPRDSAHTEAFF.

This rearrangement joins TRBV27 to TRBJ1-1, with 7 bases matching TRBD1. There are 15 residues in the CDR3. J gave up 5 bases and V 2 bases, and 8 bases lay outside the gene matches. Germline loops: CDR1 MNHEY, CDR2 SMNVEV (reference sequence). In nucleotides, the CDR3 is TGTGCCAGCAGTTTAGAGGCAGGGGGTCGGACTGAAGCTTTCTTT. Residues: CASSLEAGGRTEAFF.

This chain joins TRBV27 and TRBJ2-7; TRBD2 is a possible D gene (6 bases). The CDR3 spans 14 residues. Germline CDR1 and CDR2: MNHEY and SMNVEV (reference sequence). With 4 bases removed from V and 5 bases from J, the gap between germline ends came to 15 bases. CDR3 DNA sequence: TGTGCCAGCAGTTATGCTTGGGGGGACGACGAGCAGTACTTC. Its translation is CASSYAWGDDEQYF.

This chain links TRBV6-1 with TRBJ2-2, with no clear D. CDR1 is MNHNS, CDR2 SASEGT, per germline. This CDR3 has 12 amino acids. V shed 5 bases and J shed 6 bases, with 7 bases lying between them. The CDR3 loop reads CASSLSPGELFF. CDR3 nucleotides: TGTGCCAGCAGTCTCTCTCCCGGGGAGCTGTTTTTT.

This clone was detected once. The CDR3 region has the DNA TGTGCCAGCAGTTACGCACAGGGGAACACAGATACGCAGTATTTT. Protein sequence: CASSYAQGNTDTQYF. The J gene is TRBJ2-3, the V gene TRBV6-6; TRBD1 agrees at 7 bases. Germline V gene lookup returns CDR1 MNHNY and CDR2 SVGAGI (reference sequence). The CDR3 sequence is 15 residues long. V lost 2 bases, J lost 2 bases, and 4 bases stayed unmatched.

The chain couples TRBV7-9 to TRBJ2-1; 7 bases align to TRBD2. CDR1 and CDR2 (germline): SEHNR, FQNEAQ (reference sequence). This CDR3 is 15 amino acids long. V trimming: 2 bases; J trimming: 8 bases; junction bases outside the gene matches: 9. The CDR3, as DNA: TGTGCCAGCAGCTTATTTGCGGGAGCTGGCGATGAGCAGTTCTTC. Protein product: CASSLFAGAGDEQFF.

This chain connects TRBV25-1 to TRBJ1-2, with D hard to call. The V gene's germline CDR1 is MGHDK and CDR2 SYGVNS. Trimming pared 2 bases from V and 7 bases from J, leaving 17 bases between. The CDR3 is 15 residues long. The CDR3 reads CASSEPRGGNVGYTF. The CDR3 nucleotides read TGTGCCAGCAGTGAACCACGGGGAGGGAATGTTGGCTACACCTTC.